The present TCR beta chain was sequenced within a study of blood T cell repertoires in COVID-19 (dated by TCRdb to 2019 to 2021). For the study in its entirety: Samples covering the acute and convalescent phases of COVID-19 were provided by collaborators in the United States, Italy and Spain. Samples came from the ongoing ImmuneRACE study (first 160 participants) plus 1,254 subjects from 6 global collaborators. Subjects who had been exposed to COVID-19, were actively infected with it, or had recovered from it provided the deeply sampled blood TCRbeta repertoires that made up the dataset. The prospective study material was composed of cDNA or gDNA derived from T cells, B-cell-depleted T cells, or PBMCs. The sample metadata nearly always contained a de-identified subject ID, COVID-19 status, age in years and sex. Where available, HLA class I and class II types were taken from metadata supplied by the sample provider and were not determined by assay-based typing. The repertoires were made available in a free public database intended to serve as a resource for research on the immune response to SARS-CoV-2. Results the study describes overall, beyond this receptor: How much clinical and demographic metadata was included differed by source and by participant, and the metadata was provided uncurated.

TCRbeta CDR3 regions were amplified from genomic DNA using the immunoSEQ Assay, a bias-controlled multiplex PCR. The authors' pipeline ran thus. Nucleated cell counts per sample were estimated from amplification of reference gene primers within the assay. To quantify the absolute abundance of each unique TCRbeta CDR3 rearrangement, sequence reads were collapsed and filtered. For each sample, productive Simpson clonality was calculated as the square root of Simpson's diversity index across productive rearrangements. Imported from immuneACCESS, the table was reduced by TCRdb to in-frame sequences with V and J called. These copies leave out some clones; in studies compared against another copy, an unresolved V gene accounts for under half, and the cause of the remainder is not known. Clonal size and the V and J genes are those of that table, whereas D and trimming came from the DNA. Present in this sample are roughly 230,000 clones, roughly 84% of which were seen just once. Of the sample, 7.4% falls within the top ten clones.

Whole blood was collected in K2EDTA tubes by collaborating institutions according to the institutions' own protocols. For TCRbeta analysis, collaborators shipped samples as frozen whole blood, isolated PBMCs, or DNA extracted from either of those sample types. With regard to this clone: Its antigen is unknown. There are no base qualities to consult, and no much larger clone falls within one base.

Sequences SQVTM (CDR1) and ANQGSEA (CDR2) are obtained from the germline V gene. The CDR3 numbers 13 residues from cysteine through phenylalanine. Of all the DNA, just the CDR3 is kept, 39 bases in frame from base 1. For this chain, trimming is 5 bases at the V end and 11 bases at the J end, and the number of junction bases without a gene match is 9. The sequencing sample was made of peripheral blood. The sequence was obtained from a woman aged 50 to 65 with acute or convalescent COVID-19. Recombination joined TRBV29-1 with TRBJ1-2; 12 bases in between match TRBD1. The CDR3 reads as follows: CSVPGQGALPYTF. The DNA sequence is TGCAGCGTTCCGGGACAGGGGGCCCTACCGTACACCTTC.